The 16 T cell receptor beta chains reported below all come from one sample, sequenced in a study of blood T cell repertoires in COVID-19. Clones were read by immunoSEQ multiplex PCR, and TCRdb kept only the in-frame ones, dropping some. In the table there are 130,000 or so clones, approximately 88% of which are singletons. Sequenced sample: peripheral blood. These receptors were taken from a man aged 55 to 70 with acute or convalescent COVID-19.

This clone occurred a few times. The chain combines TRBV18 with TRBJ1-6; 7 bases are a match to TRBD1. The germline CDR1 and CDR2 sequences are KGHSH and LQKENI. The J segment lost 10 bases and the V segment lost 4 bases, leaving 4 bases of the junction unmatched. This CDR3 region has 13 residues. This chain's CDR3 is CASSRDRDSPLHF. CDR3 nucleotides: TGTGCCAGCTCACGTGACAGGGACTCACCCCTCCACTTT.

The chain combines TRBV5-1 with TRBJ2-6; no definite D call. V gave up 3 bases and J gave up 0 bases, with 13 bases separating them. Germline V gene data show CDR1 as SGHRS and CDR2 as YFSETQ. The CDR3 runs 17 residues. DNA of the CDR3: TGCGCCAGCAGCTGGCGGAGTTTTTCCTCTGGGGCCAACGTCCTGACTTTC. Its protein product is CASSWRSFSSGANVLTF.

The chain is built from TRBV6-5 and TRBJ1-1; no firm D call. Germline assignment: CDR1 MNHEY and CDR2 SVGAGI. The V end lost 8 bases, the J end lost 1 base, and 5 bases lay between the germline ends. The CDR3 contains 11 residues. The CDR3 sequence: CASLRNTEAFF. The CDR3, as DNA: TGTGCCAGCCTTCGGAACACTGAAGCTTTCTTT.

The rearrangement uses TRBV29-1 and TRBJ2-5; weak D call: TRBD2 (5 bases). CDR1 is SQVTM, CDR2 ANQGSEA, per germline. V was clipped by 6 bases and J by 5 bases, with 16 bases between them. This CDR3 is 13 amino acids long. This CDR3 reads CSVGGPEKETQYF. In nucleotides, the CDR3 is TGCAGCGTAGGAGGACCAGAGAAGGAGACCCAGTACTTC.

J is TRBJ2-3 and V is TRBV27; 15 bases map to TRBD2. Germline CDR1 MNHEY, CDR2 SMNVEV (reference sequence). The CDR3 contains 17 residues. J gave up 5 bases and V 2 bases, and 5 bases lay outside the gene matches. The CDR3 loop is CASSLGLAGGPGDTQYF. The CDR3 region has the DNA TGTGCCAGCAGTTTAGGACTAGCGGGAGGGCCTGGAGATACGCAGTATTTT.

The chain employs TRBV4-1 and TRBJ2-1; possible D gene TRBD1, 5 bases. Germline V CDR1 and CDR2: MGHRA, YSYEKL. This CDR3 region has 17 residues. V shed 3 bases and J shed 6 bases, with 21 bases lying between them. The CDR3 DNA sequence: TGCGCCAGCAGCCAGATTCGCTTGGTCGAAGGGGCCAATGAGCAGTTCTTC. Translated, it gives CASSQIRLVEGANEQFF.

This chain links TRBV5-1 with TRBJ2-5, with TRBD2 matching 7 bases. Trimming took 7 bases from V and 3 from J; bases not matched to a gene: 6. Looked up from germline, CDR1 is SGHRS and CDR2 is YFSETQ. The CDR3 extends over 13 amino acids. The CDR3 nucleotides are TGCGCCAGCTCTGGACTAGTTGAAGAGACCCAGTACTTC. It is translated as CASSGLVEETQYF.

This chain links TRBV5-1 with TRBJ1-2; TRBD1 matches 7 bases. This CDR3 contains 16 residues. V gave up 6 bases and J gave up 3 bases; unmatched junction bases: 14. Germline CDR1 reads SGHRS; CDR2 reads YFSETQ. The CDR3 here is CASTMPRGTAHYGYTF. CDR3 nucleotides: TGCGCCAGCACTATGCCGCGAGGGACAGCTCACTATGGCTACACCTTC.

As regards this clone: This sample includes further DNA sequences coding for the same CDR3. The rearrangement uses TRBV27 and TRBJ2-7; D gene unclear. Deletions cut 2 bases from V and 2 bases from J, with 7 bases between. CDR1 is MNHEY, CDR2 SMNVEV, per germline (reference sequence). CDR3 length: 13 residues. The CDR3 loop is CASSLGQTYEQYF. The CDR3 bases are TGTGCCAGCAGTTTAGGCCAGACCTACGAGCAGTACTTC.

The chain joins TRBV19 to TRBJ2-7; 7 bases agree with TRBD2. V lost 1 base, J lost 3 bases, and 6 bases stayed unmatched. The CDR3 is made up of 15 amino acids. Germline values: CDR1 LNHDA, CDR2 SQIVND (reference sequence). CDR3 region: CASSIGSAGSYEQYF. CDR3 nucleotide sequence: TGTGCCAGTAGTATAGGATCAGCGGGGAGCTACGAGCAGTACTTC.

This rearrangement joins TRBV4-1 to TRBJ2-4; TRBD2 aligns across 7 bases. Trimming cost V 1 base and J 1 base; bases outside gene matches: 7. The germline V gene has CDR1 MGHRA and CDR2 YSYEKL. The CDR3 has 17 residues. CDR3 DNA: TGCGCCAGCAGCCAAGGCCCCGAGGGAGGGGCCAAAAACATTCAGTACTTC. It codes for CASSQGPEGGAKNIQYF.

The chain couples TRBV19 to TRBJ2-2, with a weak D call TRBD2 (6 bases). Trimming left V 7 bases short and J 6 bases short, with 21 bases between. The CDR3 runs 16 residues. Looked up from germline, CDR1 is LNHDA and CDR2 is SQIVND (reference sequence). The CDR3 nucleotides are TGTGCCAGTATCCCTCCCGGGAGTCGGTCGGCCGGGGAGCTGTTTTTT. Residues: CASIPPGSRSAGELFF.

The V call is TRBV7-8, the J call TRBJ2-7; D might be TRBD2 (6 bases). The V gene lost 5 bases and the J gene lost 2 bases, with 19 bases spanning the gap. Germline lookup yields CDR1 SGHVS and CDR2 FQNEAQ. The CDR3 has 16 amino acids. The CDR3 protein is CASSPGDGMGAYEQYF. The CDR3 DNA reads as TGTGCCAGCAGCCCGGGGGACGGGATGGGCGCCTACGAGCAGTACTTC.

This CDR3 reads CASSFGLEWYEQYF. The DNA of the CDR3 is TGTGCCAGCAGCTTCGGACTAGAGTGGTACGAGCAGTACTTC. V usage is TRBV11-1 and J usage is TRBJ2-7, with TRBD2 matching 7 bases. Germline trimming cut 3 bases from V and 4 bases from J; bases unmatched to any gene: 6. CDR1 and CDR2 from the germline V gene are SGHAT and FQDESV (reference sequence). The CDR3 totals 14 residues. Supplemented by reference TRBV11-1 and TRBJ2-7, the full variable domain reads EAEVAQSPRYKITEKSQAVAFWCDPISGHATLYWYRQILGQGPELLVQFQDESVVDDSQLPKDRFSAERLKGVDSTLKIQPAELGDSAMYLCASSFGLEWYEQYFGPGTRLTVT.

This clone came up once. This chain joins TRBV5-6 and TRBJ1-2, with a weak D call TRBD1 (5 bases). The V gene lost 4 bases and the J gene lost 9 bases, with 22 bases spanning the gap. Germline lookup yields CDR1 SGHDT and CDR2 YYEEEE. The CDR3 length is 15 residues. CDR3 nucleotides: TGTGCCAGCAGCGGCGACAGAGCCAGCCCGCTGAGCTACACCTTC. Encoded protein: CASSGDRASPLSYTF.

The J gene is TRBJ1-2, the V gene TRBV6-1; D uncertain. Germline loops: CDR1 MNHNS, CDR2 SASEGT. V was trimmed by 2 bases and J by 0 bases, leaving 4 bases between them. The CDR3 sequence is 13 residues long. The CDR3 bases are TGTGCCAGCAGTGAATACACTAACTATGGCTACACCTTC. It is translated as CASSEYTNYGYTF.